This TCR beta chain was documented in a study of blood T cell repertoires in COVID-19. Germline assignment: CDR1 LGHDT and CDR2 YNNKEL (reference sequence). The V end was cut by 2 bases, the J end by 3 bases, with 14 bases between. CDR3 size: 15 residues. This table comes from immunoSEQ multiplex PCR, and its TCRdb copy is limited to in-frame clones, with some not included. Of roughly 150,000 clones in the sample, approximately 84% were seen once. The sample comprised PBMCs or T cells enriched from blood (not recorded which). The rearrangement links TRBV3-1 (or the pseudogene TRBV3-2) to TRBJ2-7, with D unclear. This clonotype was obtained from a woman aged 18-29 years who had been exposed to COVID-19. For the CDR3, the DNA is TGTGCCAGCAGCCAACAGCCCAGCGCCTTCTACGAGCAGTACTTC. The encoded protein is CASSQQPSAFYEQYF.